This T cell receptor (beta chain) was recorded in a study of CD8+ T cells in alopecia areata. Study background: Oral tofacitinib, 5 to 10 mg twice daily, was given in an open-label trial.

Extracted RNA was reverse transcribed, and the resulting cDNA served as sequencing template. The assay was immunoSEQ multiplex PCR, and TCRdb's table has in-frame clones only and misses some. The sample comprises some 180,000 clones, 63% of which are singletons, and about 1.7% rests with the top ten. The sequencing used CD4+ T cells sorted from blood, collected at week 0. The TCR was taken from a human donor with alopecia areata.

The CDR3 protein is CSVAQGWGTEAFF. The CDR3 nucleotides are TGCAGCGTAGCACAGGGTTGGGGCACTGAAGCTTTCTTT. V gene TRBV29-1 combines with J gene TRBJ1-1; D may be TRBD1 (6 bases). Germline values: CDR1 SQVTM, CDR2 ANQGSEA. The CDR3 runs 13 residues. The V and J ends lost 6 bases and 4 bases respectively, with 15 bases between them.